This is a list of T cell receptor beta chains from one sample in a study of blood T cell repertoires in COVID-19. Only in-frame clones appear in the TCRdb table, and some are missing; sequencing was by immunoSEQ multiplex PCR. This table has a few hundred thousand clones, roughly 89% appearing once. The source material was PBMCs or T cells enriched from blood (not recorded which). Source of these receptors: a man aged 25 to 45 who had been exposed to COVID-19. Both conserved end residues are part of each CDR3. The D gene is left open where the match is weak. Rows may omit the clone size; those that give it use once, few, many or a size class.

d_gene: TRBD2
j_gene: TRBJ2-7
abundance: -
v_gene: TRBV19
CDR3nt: TGTGCCAGTAGTATCGGGACTAGCGGGGGGTACGAGCAGTACTTC
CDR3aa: CASSIGTSGGYEQYF

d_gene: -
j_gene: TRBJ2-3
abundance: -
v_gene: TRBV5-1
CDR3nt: TGCGCCAGCAGCTTAGCAGATGGAAGGAGGGATACGCAGTATTTT
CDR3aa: CASSLADGRRDTQYF

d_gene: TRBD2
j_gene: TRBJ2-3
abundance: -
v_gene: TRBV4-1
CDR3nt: TGCGCCAGCAGGTCTAGCGGAGCCACAGATACGCAGTATTTT
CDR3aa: CASRSSGATDTQYF

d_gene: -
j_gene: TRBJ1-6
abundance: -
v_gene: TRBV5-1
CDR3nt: TGCGCCAGCAGCTTGGAAGGTGGGCAAGATAATTCACCCCTCCACTTT
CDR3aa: CASSLEGGQDNSPLHF

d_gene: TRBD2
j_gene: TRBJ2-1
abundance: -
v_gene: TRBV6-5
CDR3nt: TGTGCCACCTCGTACGGGGGGAGGTACAATGAGCAGTTCTTC
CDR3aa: CATSYGGRYNEQFF

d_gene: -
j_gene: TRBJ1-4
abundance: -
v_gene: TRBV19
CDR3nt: TGTGCCAGTAATGAGGGAGCTAATGAAAAACTGTTTTTT
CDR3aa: CASNEGANEKLFF

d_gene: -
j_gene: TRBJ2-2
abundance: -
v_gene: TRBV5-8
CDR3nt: TGTGCCAGCAGCTTGGGACAGTTGAACACCGGGGAGCTGTTTTTT
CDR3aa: CASSLGQLNTGELFF

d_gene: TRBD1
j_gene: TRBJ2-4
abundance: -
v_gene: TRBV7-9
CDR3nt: TGTGCCAGCAGCGGTACAGGGGGTGGGAAAAACATTCAGTACTTC
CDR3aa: CASSGTGGGKNIQYF

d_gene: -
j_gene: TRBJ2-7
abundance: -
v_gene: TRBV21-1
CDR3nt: TGTGCCAGCAGCAAAGTAAGCAGGAGGGGACTACGTCTCTACGAGCAGTACTTC
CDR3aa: CASSKVSRRGLRLYEQYF

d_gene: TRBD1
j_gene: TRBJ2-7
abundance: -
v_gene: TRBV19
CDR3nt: TGTGCCAGTCAGGGACAGGGGGCCTACGAGCAGTACTTC
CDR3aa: CASQGQGAYEQYF

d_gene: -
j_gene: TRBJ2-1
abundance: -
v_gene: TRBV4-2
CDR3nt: TGTGCCAGCAGCCAAGACAGAAGCTCCTACAATGAGCAGTTCTTC
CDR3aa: CASSQDRSSYNEQFF

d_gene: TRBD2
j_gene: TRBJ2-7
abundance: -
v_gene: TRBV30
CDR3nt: TGTGCCTGGAGTGTATCCGCGGCGGGGGTCGAACAGTACTTC
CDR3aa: CAWSVSAAGVEQYF

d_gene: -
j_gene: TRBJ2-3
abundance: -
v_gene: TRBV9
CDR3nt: TGTGCCAGCAGCGCAGGACTTCCCAGCACAGATACGCAGTATTTT
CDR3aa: CASSAGLPSTDTQYF

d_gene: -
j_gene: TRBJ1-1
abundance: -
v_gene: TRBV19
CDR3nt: TGTGCCAGTAGTCTCCCGGGGGGTGCGAACACTGAAGCTTTCTTT
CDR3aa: CASSLPGGANTEAFF

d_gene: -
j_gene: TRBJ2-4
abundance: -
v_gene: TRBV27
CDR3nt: TGTGCCAGCAAACCGGGACACAAAAACATTCAGTACTTC
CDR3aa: CASKPGHKNIQYF

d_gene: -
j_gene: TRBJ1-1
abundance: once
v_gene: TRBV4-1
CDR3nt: TGCGCCAGCAGCCAAGTGTCGGGGACTGAAGCTTTCTTT
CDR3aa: CASSQVSGTEAFF

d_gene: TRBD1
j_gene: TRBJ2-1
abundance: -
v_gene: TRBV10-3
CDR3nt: TGTGCCATCAGCCTGCCCCCCGGGACAGGGTCCTACAATGAGCAGTTCTTC
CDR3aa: CAISLPPGTGSYNEQFF

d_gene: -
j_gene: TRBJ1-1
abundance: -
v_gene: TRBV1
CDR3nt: TGCACCAGCAGCCAAGAAGAGGAGACTGAAGCTTTCTTT
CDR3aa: CTSSQEEETEAFF

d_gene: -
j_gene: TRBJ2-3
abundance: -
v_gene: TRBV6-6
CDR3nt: TGTGCCAGCAGTTACCCGACAGAAGGCACAGATACGCAGTATTTT
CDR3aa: CASSYPTEGTDTQYF

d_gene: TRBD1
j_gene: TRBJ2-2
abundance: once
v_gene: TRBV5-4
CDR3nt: TGTGCCAGCAGCTTGACCAGGGGGCGGACCGGGGAGCTGTTTTTT
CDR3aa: CASSLTRGRTGELFF

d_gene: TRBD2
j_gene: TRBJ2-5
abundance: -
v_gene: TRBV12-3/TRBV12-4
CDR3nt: TGTGCCAGCACGGGGGGGGCCCGTGAGACCCAGTACTTC
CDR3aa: CASTGGARETQYF

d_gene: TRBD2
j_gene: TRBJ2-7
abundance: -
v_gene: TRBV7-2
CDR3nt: TGTGCCAGCAGCTTATCGGGGGGAAGGGGTAGCGGGGCCTACGAGCAGTACTTC
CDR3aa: CASSLSGGRGSGAYEQYF

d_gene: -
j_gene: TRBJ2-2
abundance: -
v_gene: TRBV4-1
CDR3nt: TGCGCCAGCAGCCACTATGGTGCCGCGCCGAACACCGGGGAGCTGTTTTTT
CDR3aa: CASSHYGAAPNTGELFF

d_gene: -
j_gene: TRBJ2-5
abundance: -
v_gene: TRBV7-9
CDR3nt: TGTGCCAGCAGCTTAGGGGCCGACGGTTGGTACCAAGAGACCCAGTACTTC
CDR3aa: CASSLGADGWYQETQYF

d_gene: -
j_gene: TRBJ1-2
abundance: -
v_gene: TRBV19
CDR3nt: TGTGCCAGTAGTATGAGGCAACCTTCTTATGGCTACACCTTC
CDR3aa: CASSMRQPSYGYTF

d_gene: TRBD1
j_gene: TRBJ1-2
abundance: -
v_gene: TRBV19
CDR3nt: TGTGCCAGTATTGGGACAGGGACCTATGGCTACACCTTC
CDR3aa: CASIGTGTYGYTF

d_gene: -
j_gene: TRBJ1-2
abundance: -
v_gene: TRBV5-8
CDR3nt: TGTGCCAGCAGCCCCGGGACTTTTGGCTACACCTTC
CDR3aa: CASSPGTFGYTF

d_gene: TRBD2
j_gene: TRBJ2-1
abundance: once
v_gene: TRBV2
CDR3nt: TGTGCCAGCATCGGGGGGGGCTACAATGAGCAGTTCTTC
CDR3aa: CASIGGGYNEQFF

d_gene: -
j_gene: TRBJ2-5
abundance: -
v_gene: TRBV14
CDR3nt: TGTGCCAGCAGCCAAGATGCCGTTTGGGGGGACCAGTACTTC
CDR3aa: CASSQDAVWGDQYF

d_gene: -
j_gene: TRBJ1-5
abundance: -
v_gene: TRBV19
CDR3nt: TGTGCCAGTAGTATAAGCGGCTTTGAGCCCCAGCATTTT
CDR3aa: CASSISGFEPQHF

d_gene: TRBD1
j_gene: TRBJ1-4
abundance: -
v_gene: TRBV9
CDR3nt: TGTGCCAGCAGCGTAGGTGTGGCAAACAGGGGAGAAAAACTGTTTTTT
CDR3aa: CASSVGVANRGEKLFF

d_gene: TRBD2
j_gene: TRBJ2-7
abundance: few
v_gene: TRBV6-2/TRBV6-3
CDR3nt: TGTGCCAGCAGTAAGGGACTAGCGGGGGTCTACGAGCAGTACTTC
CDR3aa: CASSKGLAGVYEQYF

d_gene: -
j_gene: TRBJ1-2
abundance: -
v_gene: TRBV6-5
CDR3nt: TGTGCCAGCACCCTGGGGGAGGGAGGCTACACCTTC
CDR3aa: CASTLGEGGYTF

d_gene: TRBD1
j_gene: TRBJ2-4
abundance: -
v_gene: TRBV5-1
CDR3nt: TGCGCCAGCAGCTGGGACAGGAGGAGTGCCAAAAACATTCAGTACTTC
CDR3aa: CASSWDRRSAKNIQYF

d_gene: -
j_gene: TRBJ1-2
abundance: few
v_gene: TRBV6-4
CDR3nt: TGTGCCAGCAGTCCGGATTCCAGGGGTGGCTACACCTTC
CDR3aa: CASSPDSRGGYTF

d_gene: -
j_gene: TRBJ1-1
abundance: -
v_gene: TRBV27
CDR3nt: TGTGCCAGCAGTCAGGGCTTCTTGAACACTGAAGCTTTCTTT
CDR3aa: CASSQGFLNTEAFF

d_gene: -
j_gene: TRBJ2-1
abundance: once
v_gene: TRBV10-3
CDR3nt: TGTGCCCTGAGGTCGGGGGAAGCCTACAATGAGCAGTTCTTC
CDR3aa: CALRSGEAYNEQFF

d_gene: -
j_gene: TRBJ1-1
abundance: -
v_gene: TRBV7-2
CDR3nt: TGTGCCAGCAGCTCCCCGGGGGATTGGAAAGCTTTCTTT
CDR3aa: CASSSPGDWKAFF

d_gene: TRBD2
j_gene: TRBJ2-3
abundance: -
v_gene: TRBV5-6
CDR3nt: TGTGCCAGCAGCTTGGGACTAGCGGGGGGGCCAGAACAGTATTTT
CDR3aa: CASSLGLAGGPEQYF

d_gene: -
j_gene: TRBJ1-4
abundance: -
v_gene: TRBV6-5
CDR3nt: TGTGCCAGCAACCGGAGGGGTGAAAAACTGTTTTTT
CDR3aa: CASNRRGEKLFF

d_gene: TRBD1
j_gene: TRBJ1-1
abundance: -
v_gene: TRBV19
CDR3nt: TGTGCCAGTAGTAACCGACAGGGGGCAAGCAACACTGAAGCTTTCTTT
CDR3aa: CASSNRQGASNTEAFF

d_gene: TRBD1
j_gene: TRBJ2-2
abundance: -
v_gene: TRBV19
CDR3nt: TGTGCCGCAGGGACAGGCCTTAGGTCGGAGCTGTTTTTT
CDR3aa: CAAGTGLRSELFF

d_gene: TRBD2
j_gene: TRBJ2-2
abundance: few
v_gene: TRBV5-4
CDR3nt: TGTGCCAGCAGCCAGCTAGCGGGGGGGTACACCGGGGAGCTGTTTTTT
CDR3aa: CASSQLAGGYTGELFF

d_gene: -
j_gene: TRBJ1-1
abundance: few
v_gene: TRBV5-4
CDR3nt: TGTGCCAGCAGCTTGGCGAGGGAGAACACTGAAGCTTTCTTT
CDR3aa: CASSLARENTEAFF

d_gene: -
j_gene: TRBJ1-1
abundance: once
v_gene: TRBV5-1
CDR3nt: TGCGCCAGCAGCTTGGACCTACGGACTGAAGCTTTCTTT
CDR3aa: CASSLDLRTEAFF